These 30 T cell receptor beta chains were all obtained from the same sample, sequenced in a study of shared clonotypes between healthy human individuals. CD45RO-negative CD8 cells positively selected for CCR7 made up the naive population, which excluded terminally differentiated effector memory CD45RA+ cells. Produced via immunoSEQ multiplex PCR; TCRdb's table is partial and in-frame only. Altogether about 2.2 million clones are present, 90% to 95% being singletons, with the ten largest covering roughly 1.8%. Sequencing input: naive CD8+ T cells from PBMCs. All receptors come from a man between 18 and 35 years old in good health. Some clones in this sample may be carry-over from other donors' samples.

The chain joins TRBV7-9 to TRBJ2-3, with a possible D match to TRBD1 (6 bases). CDR3 length equals 14 residues. Germline V gives CDR1 SEHNR, CDR2 FQNEAQ (reference sequence). V was pared by 0 bases and J by 5 bases, with 9 bases between. CDR3 loop: CASSLATGGDTQYF. In nucleotides, the CDR3 is TGTGCCAGCAGCTTAGCGACAGGAGGAGATACGCAGTATTTT.

The chain joins TRBV7-9 to TRBJ1-1; D not certain. Germline V gene lookup returns CDR1 SEHNR and CDR2 FQNEAQ (reference sequence). There are 15 residues in the CDR3. The V and J ends lost 3 bases and 0 bases respectively, with 11 bases between them. The CDR3 bases are TGTGCCAGCAGCTTTCGGCGGGGAATGAACACTGAAGCTTTCTTT. Its translation: CASSFRRGMNTEAFF.

V and J are TRBV13 and TRBJ1-2, with D unclear. Per the germline V gene, CDR1 is PRHDT and CDR2 is FYEKMQ (reference sequence). The CDR3 consists of 14 residues. The germline V and J ends were trimmed by 5 bases and 0 bases, with 10 bases remaining between them. CDR3 DNA: TGTGCCAGCAGCCCCACGGCCTCTAACTATGGCTACACCTTC. Its protein product is CASSPTASNYGYTF.

This clone was found a few times. The same CDR3 arises from other DNA sequences in this sample as well. This sequence joins TRBV6-4 and TRBJ2-1; D gene unclear. The CDR3 sequence is 14 residues long. In germline, CDR1 is MRHNA, CDR2 SNTAGT. Trimming took 3 bases from V and 4 from J, leaving 10 bases between them. As DNA, the CDR3 is TGTGCCAGCAGTGAAACGGCCCAGTACAATGAGCAGTTCTTC. Its protein is CASSETAQYNEQFF.

The count of this clone is one. The chain couples TRBV4-2 to TRBJ2-3; 10 positions agree with TRBD2. CDR1 and CDR2 from the germline V gene are LGHNA and YNFKEQ. This CDR3 spans 21 amino acids. Trimming took 2 bases from V and 4 from J; bases not matched to a gene: 21. This chain's CDR3 is CASSQHRLSGRSSTIPDTQYF. In nucleotides, the CDR3 is TGTGCCAGCAGCCAACACCGCCTTAGCGGGAGGTCTTCTACTATCCCAGATACGCAGTATTTT.

Here the CDR3 DNA reads TGTGCCAGCAGCCCGTGGCGGGAGATCGCCGGGGAGCTGTTTTTT. Protein sequence: CASSPWREIAGELFF. The chain combines TRBV7-9 with TRBJ2-2; 7 bases line up with TRBD2. This CDR3 has 15 amino acids. Germline V gives CDR1 SEHNR, CDR2 FQNEAQ (reference sequence). With 5 bases clipped from V and 6 bases from J, the junction kept 9 bases outside the gene matches.

V usage is TRBV28 and J usage is TRBJ2-7; a possible D gene is TRBD1 (6 bases). V was trimmed by 3 bases and J by 6 bases, leaving 15 bases between them. CDR3 size: 14 residues. In germline, CDR1 is MDHEN, CDR2 SYDVKM. This CDR3 reads CASSFLWGQGEQYF. The CDR3, as DNA: TGTGCCAGCAGTTTTTTATGGGGGCAGGGCGAGCAGTACTTC.

This clone was observed once. The J gene is TRBJ2-1, the V gene TRBV5-1; no clear D gene. The CDR3 length is 17 residues. V lost 3 bases, J lost 0 bases, and 16 bases lay in between. The germline gives CDR1 SGHRS, CDR2 YFSETQ. The CDR3: CASSSGAALSSYNEQFF. DNA for the CDR3: TGCGCCAGCAGCTCTGGCGCGGCGTTAAGCTCCTACAATGAGCAGTTCTTC.

The V gene is TRBV27, the J gene TRBJ1-5, with D tentatively TRBD1 (6 bases). Germline V gene lookup returns CDR1 MNHEY and CDR2 SMNVEV (reference sequence). The CDR3 has 15 amino acids. V lost 5 bases and J lost 3, with 14 bases in between. CDR3 nucleotides: TGTGCCAGCAGTCCCCCGGGGGGGCTCAATCAGCCCCAGCATTTT. Amino acid sequence: CASSPPGGLNQPQHF.

The chain has TRBV4-1 and TRBJ1-2, with TRBD1 as a possible D gene (6 bases). The CDR3 has 17 amino acids. Germline V gene data show CDR1 as MGHRA and CDR2 as YSYEKL. V lost 0 bases and J 4 bases, leaving 18 bases between the germline ends. The CDR3 here is CASSQDRSGGAGYGYTF. As DNA, the CDR3 is TGCGCCAGCAGCCAAGATAGGTCCGGGGGCGCGGGCTATGGCTACACCTTC.

J is TRBJ2-7 and V is TRBV7-2, with 7 bases fitting TRBD1. V shed 5 bases, J shed 2 bases, and the junction held 6 bases outside the gene matches. This CDR3 has 14 amino acids. Germline CDR1 and CDR2: SGHTA and FQGNSA. The CDR3 DNA reads as TGTGCCAGCAGCAACCGGGACAGCCCCTACGAGCAGTACTTC. As protein: CASSNRDSPYEQYF.

Note on this clone: Other nucleotide sequences in the sample specify the same CDR3. J is TRBJ2-7 and V is TRBV19; D ambiguous. The length of the CDR3 is 10 residues. The germline V gene encodes CDR1 LNHDA and CDR2 SQIVND (reference sequence). Trimming cost V 8 bases and J 2 bases, with 4 bases left between them. CDR3 sequence (DNA): TGTGCCAGTGGGACCTACGAGCAGTACTTC. Translating it yields CASGTYEQYF.

About this clone itself: Relative to the germline gene, one junction end is altered; a read error may explain this. This chain connects TRBV14 to TRBJ2-7; 11 bases agree with TRBD2. This CDR3 is 15 amino acids long. Germline V CDR1 and CDR2: SGHDN, FVKESK. CDR3 region: CASSQARLAGPVWDF. The DNA for the CDR3 is TGTGCCAGCAGCCAAGCCCGACTAGCGGGACCCGTCTGGGACTTC.

The chain employs TRBV7-2 and TRBJ1-2; TRBD1 is a possible D gene (5 bases). The CDR3 runs to 18 residues. Looked up from germline, CDR1 is SGHTA and CDR2 is FQGNSA. V was cut by 1 base and J by 4 bases, with 22 bases left in between. The CDR3 region has the DNA TGTGCCAGCAGCTTAGATGATCGGGGACTCCCATCGTTCTATGGCTACACCTTC. Encoded protein: CASSLDDRGLPSFYGYTF. The complete variable domain, with remaining parts taken from reference TRBV7-2 and TRBJ1-2, reads GAGVSQSPSNKVTEKGKDVELRCDPISGHTALYWYRQSLGQGLEFLIYFQGNSAPDKSGLPSDRFSAERTGGSVSTLTIQRTQQEDSAVYLCASSLDDRGLPSFYGYTFGSGTRLTVV.

The CDR3 DNA sequence: TGTGCCAGCAGCCAAGCCAGGACGGGCAGCGGCATTCAGTACTTC. Its protein is CASSQARTGSGIQYF. The V call is TRBV14, the J call TRBJ2-4; TRBD2 is a possible D gene (5 bases). V lost 1 base and J 9 bases, leaving 16 bases between the germline ends. This CDR3 contains 15 residues. The V gene's germline CDR1 is SGHDN and CDR2 FVKESK.

The chain links TRBV13 to TRBJ2-1; D unresolved. CDR1 and CDR2 from the germline V gene are PRHDT and FYEKMQ (reference sequence). Trimming removed 4 bases at V and 2 bases at J, with 15 bases between. The CDR3 runs 16 residues. The CDR3 nucleotides read TGTGCCAGCAGCTCTACTCCGTCGGGCGCCTACAATGAGCAGTTCTTC. Translated: CASSSTPSGAYNEQFF.

The rearrangement joins TRBV19 to TRBJ2-5; TRBD1 is a possible D gene (5 bases). The CDR3 has 18 amino acids. The V end was cut by 5 bases, the J end by 0 bases, with 22 bases between. Germline V CDR1 and CDR2: LNHDA, SQIVND (reference sequence). In nucleotides, the CDR3 is TGTGCCAGTAGTTCCTTCGGCAGGGATAAAGGGCACCAAGAGACCCAGTACTTC. Its protein product is CASSSFGRDKGHQETQYF. The whole variable domain, remainder taken from reference TRBV19 and TRBJ2-5, is DGGITQSPKYLFRKEGQNVTLSCEQNLNHDAMYWYRQDPGQGLRLIYYSQIVNDFQKGDIAEGYSVSREKKESFPLTVTSAQKNPTAFYLCASSSFGRDKGHQETQYFGPGTRLLVL.

The chain links TRBV10-3 to TRBJ2-5; 11 nucleotides agree with TRBD1. Trimming removed 6 bases from V and 2 bases from J; junction bases left unmatched: 2. The CDR3 totals 14 residues. CDR1 is ENHRY, CDR2 SYGVKD, per germline. The CDR3 coding sequence is TGTGCCATCAGGGACAGGGGGCAACAAGAGACCCAGTACTTC. The encoded protein is CAIRDRGQQETQYF.

In the case of this clone: This specimen includes other DNA sequences encoding the same CDR3. This rearrangement joins TRBV7-8 to TRBJ1-1; TRBD1 matches at 7 bases. The junction had 0 bases not matched to a gene; V was cut back by 1 base and J by 4 bases. The CDR3 is made up of 13 amino acids. The V gene's germline CDR1 is SGHVS and CDR2 FQNEAQ. CDR3 residues: CASSLDRGTEAFF. The CDR3 nucleotides are TGTGCCAGCAGCTTAGACAGGGGCACTGAAGCTTTCTTT.

This chain links TRBV7-8 with TRBJ1-2; tentatively, D is TRBD1 (6 bases). Trimming removed 5 bases at V and 3 bases at J, with 19 bases between. The CDR3 is 16 amino acids. Germline V CDR1 and CDR2: SGHVS, FQNEAQ. DNA of the CDR3: TGTGCCAGCAGCCCCGGGGGCGCTTCCTCCTACTATGGCTACACCTTC. As protein: CASSPGGASSYYGYTF.

The chain is built from TRBV19 and TRBJ1-1; D gene ambiguous. This CDR3 region has 14 residues. The V gene lost 3 bases and the J gene lost 5 bases, with 13 bases spanning the gap. Per germline, CDR1 LNHDA and CDR2 SQIVND (reference sequence). This CDR3 is CASSMVLPGTEAFF. In DNA, the CDR3 is TGTGCCAGTAGTATGGTACTCCCCGGGACTGAAGCTTTCTTT.

In the case of this clone: Other nucleotide sequences in the sample specify the same CDR3. V usage is TRBV9 and J usage is TRBJ2-7, with a tentative D call TRBD1 (6 bases). Germline V lookup: CDR1 SGDLS, CDR2 YYNGEE. V lost 0 bases to trimming and J lost 0 bases, with 7 bases between them. The CDR3 spans 14 residues. CDR3 in DNA: TGTGCCAGCAGCGTAGAGGGGGTCTCCTACGAGCAGTACTTC. It encodes CASSVEGVSYEQYF.

The chain employs TRBV19 and TRBJ2-7; D not resolved. This CDR3 is 15 amino acids long. The V end was cut by 3 bases, the J end by 0 bases, with 12 bases between. Per germline, CDR1 LNHDA and CDR2 SQIVND (reference sequence). CDR3 nucleotide sequence: TGTGCCAGTAGTATTGGGCCCACCGGCTCCTACGAGCAGTACTTC. This sequence encodes CASSIGPTGSYEQYF.

The CDR3 is CASSQDIGQGQPQHF. DNA for the CDR3: TGCGCCAGCAGCCAAGATATAGGACAGGGGCAGCCCCAGCATTTT. The chain couples TRBV4-3 to TRBJ1-5, with 9 bases matching TRBD1. The CDR3 consists of 15 residues. Trimming cost V 0 bases and J 7 bases; bases outside gene matches: 4. Germline V gene data show CDR1 as LGHNA and CDR2 as YSLEER.

A single count supports this clone. This rearrangement joins TRBV19 to TRBJ2-7; maybe TRBD1 (6 bases). V lost 3 bases to trimming and J lost 1 base, with 10 bases between them. Germline-derived CDR1 and CDR2 are LNHDA and SQIVND (reference sequence). The CDR3 extends over 14 amino acids. CDR3 protein: CASSIGQKSYEQYF. The CDR3 coding sequence is TGTGCCAGTAGTATTGGACAGAAATCCTACGAGCAGTACTTC. Drawing the rest from reference TRBV19 and TRBJ2-7, the complete variable domain is DGGITQSPKYLFRKEGQNVTLSCEQNLNHDAMYWYRQDPGQGLRLIYYSQIVNDFQKGDIAEGYSVSREKKESFPLTVTSAQKNPTAFYLCASSIGQKSYEQYFGPGTRLTVT.

The chain links TRBV7-3 to TRBJ2-1; D is possibly TRBD1 or TRBD2 (5 bases each). Trimming cost V 6 bases and J 16 bases, with 19 bases left between them. This CDR3 is built from 12 residues. From germline, CDR1 is SGHTA and CDR2 FQGTGA. The chain's CDR3 is CASSYHGTPPFF. In DNA form, the CDR3 reads TGTGCCAGCAGTTACCACGGGACGCCTCCCTTCTTC.

This chain connects TRBV13 to TRBJ1-1; the D is unclear. Deletions cut 3 bases from V and 1 base from J, with 9 bases between. The CDR3 is 14 amino acids. From germline, CDR1 is PRHDT and CDR2 FYEKMQ (reference sequence). The CDR3 spells CASSFTTSNTEAFF. The CDR3 DNA is TGTGCCAGCAGCTTCACCACCTCGAACACTGAAGCTTTCTTT.

CDR3 sequence (DNA): TGTGCCAGCAGCTCACCAGTCCGGGCCCCGAGGCGAGAAGAGACCCAGTACTTC. Protein sequence: CASSSPVRAPRREETQYF. This chain uses TRBV9 with TRBJ2-5; D is ambiguous. The CDR3 totals 18 residues. Trimming took 4 bases from V and 3 from J, leaving 25 bases between them. Germline V gene sequence: CDR1 SGDLS, CDR2 YYNGEE.

This chain uses TRBV5-6 with TRBJ2-1, with 11 bases aligning to TRBD2. Germline V gives CDR1 SGHDT, CDR2 YYEEEE. Germline trimming cut 1 base from V and 6 bases from J; bases unmatched to any gene: 9. This CDR3 comprises 17 residues. The CDR3 DNA is TGTGCCAGCAGCTTGTTCGGCGGGACTAGCGGAACCAATGAGCAGTTCTTC. It is translated as CASSLFGGTSGTNEQFF.

The chain joins TRBV7-6 to TRBJ2-2; D tentatively fits TRBD1 or TRBD2 (5 bases each). The CDR3 sequence is 14 residues long. Germline CDR1 reads SGHVS; CDR2 reads FNYEAQ. Trimming removed 0 bases from V and 7 bases from J, with 9 bases in between. DNA of the CDR3: TGTGCCAGCAGCTTAGCGGGGGAAGGCGGGGAGCTGTTTTTT. This encodes CASSLAGEGGELFF.